The present entry profiles one T cell receptor beta chain with its context. The source of the sample is a study of T cell changes during pregnancy in multiple sclerosis. Method: immunoSEQ multiplex PCR; TCRdb's copy keeps in-frame clones and lacks some. The sample holds about 72,000 clones, 90% to 95% seen once. The sequenced sample was peripheral blood, obtained in the third trimester of pregnancy. The TCR was taken from a female donor in good health, enrolled as a control in a pregnancy study.

CDR3 residues: CASSPPGQHRPYEQYF. CDR3 nucleotide sequence: TGTGCCAGCAGCCCCCCGGGACAACACCGACCCTACGAGCAGTACTTC. This rearrangement joins TRBV28 to TRBJ2-7; tentatively, D is TRBD1 (6 bases). V dropped 6 bases and J dropped 2 bases, with 20 bases sitting between them. The CDR3 length is 16 residues. The germline V gene encodes CDR1 MDHEN and CDR2 SYDVKM.